The 7 T cell receptor beta chains below come from one sample, sequenced in a study of blood T cell repertoires in COVID-19. This table comes from immunoSEQ multiplex PCR, and its TCRdb copy is limited to in-frame clones, with some not included. The sample lists approximately 77,000 clones, 70% to 90% occurring once. The source material was peripheral blood. Receptor source: a man between 25 and 39 years old with acute or convalescent COVID-19.

The V and J genes are TRBV29-1 and TRBJ2-1; 9 bases are a match to TRBD1. J gave up 1 base and V 6 bases, and 4 bases lay outside the gene matches. This CDR3 has 14 amino acids. Germline CDR1 is SQVTM and CDR2 is ANQGSEA. Written as DNA, the CDR3 is TGCAGCGTAGGACAGGGGATATCCTACAATGAGCAGTTCTTC. Its protein product is CSVGQGISYNEQFF.

The chain links TRBV20-1 to TRBJ1-2; D remains unclear. There are 10 residues in the CDR3. CDR1 is DFQATT and CDR2 is SNEGSKA in the germline V gene (reference sequence). V was pared by 5 bases and J by 5 bases, with 6 bases between. CDR3 sequence (DNA): TGCAGTGCTGAGACTTATGGCTACACCTTC. This gives the protein CSAETYGYTF.

The J gene is TRBJ2-3, the V gene TRBV11-2, with D possibly being TRBD2 (5 bases). The CDR3 is 12 residues long. CDR1 SGHAT and CDR2 FQNNGV come from the germline V gene. Trimming shortened V by 6 bases and J by 1 base, and 5 bases separated the two germline ends. The CDR3 DNA follows: TGTGCCAGCAGGGGAGGCACAGATACGCAGTATTTT. Its protein is CASRGGTDTQYF.

The rearrangement uses TRBV2 and TRBJ1-5; the D is unclear. The germline V gene encodes CDR1 SNHLY and CDR2 FYNNEI. This CDR3 has 12 amino acids. Between the trimmed V and J ends, which lost 6 bases and 6 bases, there was a span of 9 bases. For the CDR3, the DNA is TGTGCCAGCAGACCCCCGGGTCAGCCCCAGCATTTT. This encodes CASRPPGQPQHF.

This clone appeared a single time. V is TRBV27 and J is TRBJ1-2; 9 bases are shared with TRBD1. The CDR3 has 18 residues. After removal of 2 bases from V and 6 bases from J, the junction contained 16 bases not matched to a gene. Germline V CDR1 and CDR2: MNHEY, SMNVEV (reference sequence). CDR3 DNA sequence: TGTGCCAGCAGTTTACGGAACAGGGGGCCGACGAGGCGAGATGGCTACACCTTC. Protein: CASSLRNRGPTRRDGYTF.

The rearrangement uses TRBV5-4 and TRBJ2-1; 13 bases align to TRBD2. V was clipped by 4 bases and J by 8 bases; unmatched bases: 6. Germline V CDR1 and CDR2: SGHNT, YYREEE (reference sequence). The length of the CDR3 is 15 residues. This CDR3 reads CASSPLAGGTYEQFF. In DNA, the CDR3 is TGTGCCAGCAGCCCACTAGCGGGAGGGACATATGAGCAGTTCTTC.

The rearrangement links TRBV3-1 (or the pseudogene TRBV3-2) to TRBJ1-1, with 8 bases aligning to TRBD1. Looked up from germline, CDR1 is LGHDT and CDR2 is YNNKEL (reference sequence). Losses at the gene ends were 2 bases for V and 7 bases for J; bases not matched to a gene: 6. The CDR3 totals 14 residues. The CDR3, as DNA: TGTGCCAGCAGCCAAAGGGACAGGACCCGTGAAGCTTTCTTT. Translated: CASSQRDRTREAFF.